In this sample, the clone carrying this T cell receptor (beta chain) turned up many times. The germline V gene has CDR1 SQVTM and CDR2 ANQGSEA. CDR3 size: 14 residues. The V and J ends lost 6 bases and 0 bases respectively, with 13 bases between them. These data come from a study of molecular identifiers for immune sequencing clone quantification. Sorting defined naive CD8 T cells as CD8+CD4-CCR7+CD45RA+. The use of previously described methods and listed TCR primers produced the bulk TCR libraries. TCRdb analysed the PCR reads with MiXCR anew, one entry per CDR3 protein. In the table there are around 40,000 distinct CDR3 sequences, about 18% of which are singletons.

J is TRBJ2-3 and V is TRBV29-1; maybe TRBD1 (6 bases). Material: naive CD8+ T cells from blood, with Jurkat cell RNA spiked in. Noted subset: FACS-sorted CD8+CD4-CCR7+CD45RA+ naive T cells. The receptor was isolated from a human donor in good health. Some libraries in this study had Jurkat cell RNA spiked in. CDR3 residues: CSVSTGASTDTQYF. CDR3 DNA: TGCAGCGTCTCGACAGGAGCTAGCACAGATACGCAGTATTTT.